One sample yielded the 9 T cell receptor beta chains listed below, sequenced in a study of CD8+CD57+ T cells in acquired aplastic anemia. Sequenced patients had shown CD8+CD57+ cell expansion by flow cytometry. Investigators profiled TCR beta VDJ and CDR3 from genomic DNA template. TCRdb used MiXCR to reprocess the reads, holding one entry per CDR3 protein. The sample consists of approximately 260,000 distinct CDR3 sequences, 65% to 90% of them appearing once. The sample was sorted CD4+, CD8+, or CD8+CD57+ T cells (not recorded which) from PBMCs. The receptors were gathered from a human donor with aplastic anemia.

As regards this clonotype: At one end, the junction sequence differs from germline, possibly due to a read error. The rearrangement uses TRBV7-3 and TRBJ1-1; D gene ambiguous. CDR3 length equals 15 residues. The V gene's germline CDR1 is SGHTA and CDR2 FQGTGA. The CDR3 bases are TGTGCCAGCAGCTTAGAGCTAAGAGGGAACACTGAAGATTTCTTT. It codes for CASSLELRGNTEDFF. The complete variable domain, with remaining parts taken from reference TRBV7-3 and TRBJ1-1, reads GAGVSQTPSNKVTEKGKYVELRCDPISGHTALYWYRQSLGQGPEFLIYFQGTGAADDSGLPNDRFFAVRPEGSVSTLKIQRTERGDSAVYLCASSLELRGNTEDFFGQGTRLTVV.

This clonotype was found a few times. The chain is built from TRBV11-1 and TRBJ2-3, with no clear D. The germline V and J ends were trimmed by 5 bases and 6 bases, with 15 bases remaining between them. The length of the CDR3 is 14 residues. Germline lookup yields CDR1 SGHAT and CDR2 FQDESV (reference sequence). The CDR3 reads CASSTTAHADTQYF. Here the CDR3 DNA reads TGTGCCAGCAGCACCACAGCGCACGCCGATACGCAGTATTTT. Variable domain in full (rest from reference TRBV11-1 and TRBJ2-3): EAEVAQSPRYKITEKSQAVAFWCDPISGHATLYWYRQILGQGPELLVQFQDESVVDDSQLPKDRFSAERLKGVDSTLKIQPAELGDSAMYLCASSTTAHADTQYFGPGTRLTVL.

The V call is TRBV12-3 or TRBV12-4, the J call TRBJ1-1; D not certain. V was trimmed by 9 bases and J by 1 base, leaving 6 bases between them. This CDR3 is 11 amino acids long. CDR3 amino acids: CASTENTEAFF. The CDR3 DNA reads TGTGCCAGTACAGAGAACACTGAAGCTTTCTTT.

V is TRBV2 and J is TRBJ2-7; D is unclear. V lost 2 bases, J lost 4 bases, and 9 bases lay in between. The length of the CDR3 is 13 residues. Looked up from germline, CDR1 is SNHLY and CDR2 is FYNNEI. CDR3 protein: CASSELRRYEQYF. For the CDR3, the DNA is TGTGCCAGCAGTGAATTGCGGAGATACGAGCAGTACTTC.

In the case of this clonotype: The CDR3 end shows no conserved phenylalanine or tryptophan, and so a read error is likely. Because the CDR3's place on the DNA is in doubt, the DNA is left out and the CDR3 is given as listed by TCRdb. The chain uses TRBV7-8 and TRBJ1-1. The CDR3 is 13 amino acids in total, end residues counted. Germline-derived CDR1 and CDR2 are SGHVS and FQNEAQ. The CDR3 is CASSLTGGSETQY.

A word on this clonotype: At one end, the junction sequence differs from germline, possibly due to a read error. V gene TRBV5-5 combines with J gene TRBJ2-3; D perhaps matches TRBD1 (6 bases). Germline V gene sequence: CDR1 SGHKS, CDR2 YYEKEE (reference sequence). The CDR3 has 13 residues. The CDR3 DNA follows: TGCGCCAGCAGCGCAAACAGGGCAGATACGCAGTATTTT. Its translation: CASSANRADTQYF.

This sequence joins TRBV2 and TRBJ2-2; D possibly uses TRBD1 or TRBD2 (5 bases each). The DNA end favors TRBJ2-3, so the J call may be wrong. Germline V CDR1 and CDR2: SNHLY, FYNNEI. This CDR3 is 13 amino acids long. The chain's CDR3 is CASGAGDAGEQYF. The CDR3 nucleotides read TGTGCCAGCGGGGCCGGGGACGCCGGTGAGCAGTATTTT.

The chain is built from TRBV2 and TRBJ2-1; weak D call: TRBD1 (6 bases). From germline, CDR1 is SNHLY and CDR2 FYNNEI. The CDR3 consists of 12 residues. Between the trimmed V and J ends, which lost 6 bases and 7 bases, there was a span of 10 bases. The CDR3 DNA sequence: TGTGCCAGCAGGGACAGACCAAATGAGCAGTTCTTC. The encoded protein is CASRDRPNEQFF.

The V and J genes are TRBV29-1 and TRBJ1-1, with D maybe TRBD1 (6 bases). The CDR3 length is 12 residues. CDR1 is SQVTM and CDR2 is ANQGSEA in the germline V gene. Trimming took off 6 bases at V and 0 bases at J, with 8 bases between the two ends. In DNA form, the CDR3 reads TGCAGCGTGGGACACTTGAACACTGAAGCTTTCTTT. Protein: CSVGHLNTEAFF. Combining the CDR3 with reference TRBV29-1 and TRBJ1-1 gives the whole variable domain SAVISQKPSRDICQRGTSLTIQCQVDSQVTMMFWYRQQPGQSLTLIATANQGSEATYESGFVIDKFPISRPNLTFSTLTVSNMSPEDSSIYLCSVGHLNTEAFFGQGTRLTVV.